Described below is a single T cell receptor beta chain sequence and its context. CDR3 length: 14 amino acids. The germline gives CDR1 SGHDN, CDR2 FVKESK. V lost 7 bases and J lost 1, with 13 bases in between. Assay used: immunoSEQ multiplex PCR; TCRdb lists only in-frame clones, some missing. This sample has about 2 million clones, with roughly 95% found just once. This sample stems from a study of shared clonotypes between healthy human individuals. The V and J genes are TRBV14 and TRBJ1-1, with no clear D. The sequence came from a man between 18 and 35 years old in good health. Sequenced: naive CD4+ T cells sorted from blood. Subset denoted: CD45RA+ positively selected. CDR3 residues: CASTPGGQNTEAFF. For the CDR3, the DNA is TGTGCCAGCACCCCAGGAGGCCAGAACACTGAAGCTTTCTTT.